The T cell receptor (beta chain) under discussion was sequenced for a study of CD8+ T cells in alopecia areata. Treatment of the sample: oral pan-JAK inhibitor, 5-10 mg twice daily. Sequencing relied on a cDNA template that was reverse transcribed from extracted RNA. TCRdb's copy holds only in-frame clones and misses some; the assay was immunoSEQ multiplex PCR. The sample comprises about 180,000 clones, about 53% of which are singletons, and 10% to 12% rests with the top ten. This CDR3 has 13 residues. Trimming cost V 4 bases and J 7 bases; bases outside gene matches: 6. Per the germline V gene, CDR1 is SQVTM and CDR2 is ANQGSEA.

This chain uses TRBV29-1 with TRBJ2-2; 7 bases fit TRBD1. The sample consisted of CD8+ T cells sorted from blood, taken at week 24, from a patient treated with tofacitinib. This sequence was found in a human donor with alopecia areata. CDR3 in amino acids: CSVVLGGIGELFF. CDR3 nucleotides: TGCAGCGTTGTATTAGGGGGCATCGGGGAGCTGTTTTTT.